Below, 12 T cell receptor beta chains from the same sample are listed, as sequenced in a study of T-cell memory formation after mild COVID-19. Each CDR3 protein is one row after TCRdb ran MiXCR on the 5' RACE reads. The sample shows about 81,000 distinct CDR3 sequences, about 23% of them seen only once. Sample: PBMCs or a T cell subset sorted from them (not recorded which). The receptors derive from a man between 18 and 29 years old who had mild COVID-19 (a few samples of this study predate the infection). Cell type and time point are not known.

The chain recombines TRBV7-2 with TRBJ2-1, with D perhaps TRBD2 (5 bases). V lost 6 bases to trimming and J lost 9 bases, with 15 bases between them. The germline gives CDR1 SGHTA, CDR2 FQGNSA. CDR3 size: 13 residues. CDR3 amino acids: CASSPLSLGEQFF. The CDR3 nucleotides read TGTGCCAGCAGTCCACTCTCACTAGGTGAGCAGTTCTTC.

This clonotype came up a few times. The V call is TRBV7-8, the J call TRBJ1-5; D is unresolved. V was clipped by 4 bases and J by 4 bases, with 14 bases between them. This CDR3 spans 15 amino acids. Germline values: CDR1 SGHVS, CDR2 FQNEAQ. CDR3 protein: CASSSTRGVNQPQHF. The CDR3 coding sequence is TGTGCCAGCAGCTCGACGCGCGGGGTTAATCAGCCCCAGCATTTT.

The gene calls are TRBV4-2 and TRBJ1-5, with D uncertain. This CDR3 spans 14 amino acids. The germline gives CDR1 LGHNA, CDR2 YNFKEQ. V lost 4 bases and J 3 bases, leaving 10 bases between the germline ends. The CDR3: CASSRGKSNQPQHF. The DNA for the CDR3 is TGTGCCAGCAGCCGAGGCAAGTCCAATCAGCCCCAGCATTTT.

This clonotype was seen only once. The gene calls are TRBV29-1 and TRBJ1-3, with a weak D call TRBD1 (6 bases). Germline V lookup: CDR1 SQVTM, CDR2 ANQGSEA. With 6 bases removed from V and 5 bases from J, the gap between germline ends came to 14 bases. The CDR3 sequence is 13 residues long. The CDR3 sequence: CSVRNRERNTIYF. The CDR3 coding sequence is TGCAGCGTCCGCAACAGGGAGAGAAACACCATATATTTT.

The chain combines TRBV9 with TRBJ2-1; unclear D gene. This CDR3 has 12 residues. Germline V gives CDR1 SGDLS, CDR2 YYNGEE. The V end lost 3 bases, the J end lost 3 bases, and 4 bases lay between the germline ends. This chain's CDR3 is CASSDNYNEQFF. The CDR3 DNA sequence: TGTGCCAGCAGCGACAACTACAATGAGCAGTTCTTC.

This clonotype was detected a few times. The V call is TRBV29-1, the J call TRBJ2-7; D is uncertain. The CDR3 length is 14 residues. Trimming left V 5 bases short and J 2 bases short, with 16 bases between. The germline V gene encodes CDR1 SQVTM and CDR2 ANQGSEA. CDR3 in DNA: TGCAGCGTTCTTAATCCGGGCCCTCCCTACGAGCAGTACTTC. This sequence encodes CSVLNPGPPYEQYF.

This clonotype appeared a few times. J is TRBJ1-6 and V is TRBV6-5, with D unclear. Trimming pared 8 bases from V and 5 bases from J, leaving 13 bases between. Germline V gene sequence: CDR1 MNHEY, CDR2 SVGAGI. CDR3 size: 14 residues. The CDR3 DNA follows: TGTGCCAGCGGTGCGGCATTTAATAATTCACCCCTCCACTTT. It codes for CASGAAFNNSPLHF.

J is TRBJ2-5 and V is TRBV5-6; 11 bases map to TRBD2. Germline CDR1 SGHDT, CDR2 YYEEEE. The CDR3 consists of 19 residues. The V and J ends lost 3 bases and 4 bases, in that order; junction bases with no gene match: 17. The CDR3: CASSSANQLAGVGRETQYF. Written as DNA, the CDR3 is TGTGCCAGCAGCTCGGCGAACCAACTAGCGGGGGTGGGCCGAGAGACCCAGTACTTC.

This clonotype turned up a few times. The chain employs TRBV27 and TRBJ2-7; D ambiguous. The CDR3 is 13 amino acids. From germline, CDR1 is MNHEY and CDR2 SMNVEV (reference sequence). V lost 0 bases and J 6 bases, leaving 9 bases between the germline ends. In nucleotides, the CDR3 is TGTGCCAGCAGTTTATCCCCCCTTGGCGAGCAGTACTTC. This gives the protein CASSLSPLGEQYF.

This clonotype was counted between two and nine times. This chain connects TRBV6-5 to TRBJ1-1; D is unclear. With 7 bases removed from V and 5 bases from J, the gap between germline ends came to 8 bases. This CDR3 contains 11 residues. The germline CDR1 and CDR2 sequences are MNHEY and SVGAGI. The CDR3 loop reads CASIRGTEAFF. The DNA for the CDR3 is TGTGCCAGCATCCGGGGAACTGAAGCTTTCTTT.

This clonotype was found a few times. The V gene is TRBV29-1, the J gene TRBJ2-2; D possibly uses TRBD1 or TRBD2 (6 bases each). This CDR3 is built from 15 residues. From germline, CDR1 is SQVTM and CDR2 ANQGSEA. The V and J ends lost 6 bases and 0 bases respectively, with 14 bases between them. The CDR3 sequence: CSVGGGLANTGELFF. For the CDR3, the DNA is TGCAGCGTCGGAGGGGGACTGGCGAACACCGGGGAGCTGTTTTTT.

The sample holds a few counts of this clonotype. The chain is built from TRBV5-1 and TRBJ1-1, with D possibly matching TRBD1 (5 bases). The V and J ends lost 4 bases and 1 base respectively, with 14 bases between them. The CDR3 runs to 15 residues. Germline V lookup: CDR1 SGHRS, CDR2 YFSETQ. The CDR3 protein is CASSKWGPRNTEAFF. For the CDR3, the DNA is TGCGCCAGCAGCAAATGGGGACCGCGGAACACTGAAGCTTTCTTT.